The rows below give T cell receptor beta chains drawn from one sample of a study of cytomegalovirus exposure and HLA in healthy donors. Generated by immunoSEQ multiplex PCR, the TCRdb table keeps only in-frame clones and is missing some. The repertoire includes about 190,000 clones, around 80% of them detected once, and less than 2% sits in the top ten. Input material: PBMCs. These receptors originate from a man in his late teens or twenties in good health and CMV-seronegative. CDR3s include the opening cysteine and the closing phenylalanine or tryptophan. The D gene is left open where the match is weak. Only part of the rows carry a size: once, few, many, or a class if the clone is expanded.

>15|-|-|TRBJ2-2|TRBV7-9
TGTGCCAGCAGCCGCCCGGCAGGGTCGGGCGGGGAGCTGTTTTTT
CASSRPAGSGGELFF
>15|-|-|TRBJ2-3|TRBV15
TGTGCCACCAGCAGAGGCGGGGGCATAACAGATACGCAGTATTTT
CATSRGGGITDTQYF
>14|-|TRBD2|TRBJ2-1|TRBV19
TGTGCCAGTAGTACGGCGGGGGGGCGCAATGAGCAGTTCTTC
CASSTAGGRNEQFF
>16|-|-|TRBJ2-3|TRBV14
TGTGCCAGCAGCCAAGATTCAGGGATAGGCACAGATACGCAGTATTTT
CASSQDSGIGTDTQYF
>15|-|TRBD1|TRBJ2-7|TRBV5-1
TGCGCCAGCAGCCCCGGGGACAGCCGTTCGGGCGAGCAGTACTTC
CASSPGDSRSGEQYF
>15|-|-|TRBJ2-3|TRBV7-2
TGTGCCAGCATCTCCTCGATACTGGTCACAGATACGCAGTATTTT
CASISSILVTDTQYF
>14|-|TRBD1|TRBJ2-7|TRBV4-1
TGCGCCAGCAGCCAACTGGGGGACAGCTACGAGCAGTACTTC
CASSQLGDSYEQYF
>15|-|TRBD2|TRBJ2-1|TRBV7-2
TGTGCCAGCAGCTTGACTAGCGGGGGCACCAATGAGCAGTTCTTC
CASSLTSGGTNEQFF
>14|-|-|TRBJ2-1|TRBV19
TGTGCCAGTAGTATCGGGGGACGCTACAATGAGCAGTTCTTC
CASSIGGRYNEQFF
>16|-|-|TRBJ1-5|TRBV12-5
TGTGCTAGTGGGCCCGGGGGTAGGTATAGCAATCAGCCCCAGCATTTT
CASGPGGRYSNQPQHF
>15|-|TRBD2|TRBJ2-7|TRBV7-2
TGTGCCAGCAGCTTACGCGAGCGGGGGACCTACGAGCAGTACTTC
CASSLRERGTYEQYF
>15|-|-|TRBJ1-5|TRBV5-6
TGTGCCAGCAGCTTGGGCGGGGGTCTAGGTCAGCCCCAGCATTTT
CASSLGGGLGQPQHF
>15|-|TRBD2|TRBJ2-7|TRBV6-1
TGTGCCAGCAGACCTATGACTAGCTCCACCGACGAGCAGTACTTC
CASRPMTSSTDEQYF
>14|-|TRBD1|TRBJ2-7|TRBV9
TGTGCCAGCAGCGTAGGGCAGGGGGCTTACGAGCAGTACTTC
CASSVGQGAYEQYF
>14|-|-|TRBJ2-6|TRBV28
TGTGCCCCCGGGGGGCCTTGGGGGGCCAACGTCCTGACTTTC
CAPGGPWGANVLTF
>14|-|-|TRBJ1-6|TRBV6-5
TGTGCCAGCAGTGAAAAAGGGGAAGTGAGTCCCCTCCACTTT
CASSEKGEVSPLHF
>18|-|-|TRBJ2-1|TRBV11-3
TGTGCCAGCAGCTTTTGGTCAGACCGCTTCGGAGCGGGCAATGAGCAGTTCTTC
CASSFWSDRFGAGNEQFF
>13|-|TRBD1|TRBJ2-7|TRBV7-9
TGTGCCAGCCGGGACAGCGCCTCCTACGAGCAGTACTTC
CASRDSASYEQYF
>15|-|TRBD2|TRBJ2-1|TRBV7-3
TGTGCCAGCAGCCTACTAGCGGGAGTTCCCGGTGAGCAGTTCTTC
CASSLLAGVPGEQFF
>15|-|-|TRBJ2-5|TRBV13
TGTGCCAGCAGCTTAAGTGTTGGGCCGCAAGAGACCCAGTACTTC
CASSLSVGPQETQYF
>13|-|-|TRBJ1-5|TRBV27
TGTGCCAGCAGTACAATTAGCAATCAGCCCCAGCATTTT
CASSTISNQPQHF
>13|-|-|TRBJ2-7|TRBV27
TGTGCCAGCAGTTTTGGAGGGAGCTACGAGCAGTACTTC
CASSFGGSYEQYF
>14|once|-|TRBJ2-2|TRBV7-6
TGTGCCAGCAGCAGGGACATTTTCACCGGGGAGCTGTTTTTT
CASSRDIFTGELFF
>13|-|-|TRBJ2-2|TRBV5-6
TGTGCCAGCAGTTGGGACTTCCGCGGGGAGCTGTTTTTT
CASSWDFRGELFF
>13|-|TRBD1|TRBJ1-2|TRBV7-2
TGTGCCAGCAGCGTCACGAGACAGGGACGCTACACCTTC
CASSVTRQGRYTF
>17|-|TRBD2|TRBJ2-5|TRBV7-9
TGTGCCAGCAGCTGGGCCCTTGAGGCGGGGGGGCCAGAGACCCAGTACTTC
CASSWALEAGGPETQYF
>13|-|TRBD2|TRBJ2-1|TRBV10-1
TGCGCCAGCAAAGCGGGGGGGATCGGTGAGCAGTTCTTC
CASKAGGIGEQFF
>13|-|-|TRBJ2-3|TRBV2
TGTGCCAGCAATACAGGGCTCGGAGTTCCGCAGTATTTT
CASNTGLGVPQYF
>13|-|-|TRBJ1-1|TRBV6-1
TGTGCCAGCCAGATCGGGGGTCGGACTGAAGCTTTCTTT
CASQIGGRTEAFF
>12|-|TRBD1|TRBJ1-2|TRBV10-1
TGCGCCAGCAGTGAACAGGGGTATGGCTACACCTTC
CASSEQGYGYTF
>15|-|TRBD1|TRBJ1-4|TRBV5-8
TGTGCCAGCAGCTTGTATGTGACAGGGAATGAAAAACTGTTTTTT
CASSLYVTGNEKLFF
>14|-|-|TRBJ1-2|TRBV6-5
TGTGCCAGCAGCCGTACCCGGGAGGAAGGTGGCTACACCTTC
CASSRTREEGGYTF
>16|-|TRBD2|TRBJ2-5|TRBV7-2
TGTGCCAGCAGCTTTGGGCTAGCGGGGTCCGGAGAGACCCAGTACTTC
CASSFGLAGSGETQYF
>12|-|-|TRBJ1-5|TRBV2
TGTGCCAGCAGACTTAATCGCCAGCCCCAGCATTTT
CASRLNRQPQHF
>13|-|-|TRBJ1-1|TRBV19
TGTGCCAGTAGTATATCATTGAACACTGAAGCTTTCTTT
CASSISLNTEAFF
>15|-|-|TRBJ2-3|TRBV9
TGTGCCAGCAGCCGTATGGGGGGAGAGACAGATACGCAGTATTTT
CASSRMGGETDTQYF